This record concerns one T cell receptor (beta chain) sequence. Its antigen remains unidentified. The sample belongs to a study of blood T cells in healthy people across ages. The V gene lost 4 bases and the J gene lost 5 bases, with 17 bases spanning the gap. This CDR3 has 15 amino acids. Per the germline V gene, CDR1 is LGHDT and CDR2 is YNNKEL (reference sequence). Findings of the study overall: CMV infection status of these donors was not known.

Donors ranged from about 6 to 95 years old and were healthy Caucasians in Russia. The second PCR ran about 6 to 11 cycles with a sample-barcoded 5' primer and J-beta primers. Template switching added a 12-random-nucleotide identifier to every cDNA molecule. Using its own MiXCR run on the 5' RACE reads, TCRdb lists one record per CDR3 protein. The sample comprises roughly 1.7 million distinct CDR3 sequences, about 31% of which are singletons, and about 11% rests with the top ten. Sequenced input: blood. The rearrangement joins TRBV3-1 to TRBJ2-5; D not certain. The TCR originated in a woman in her 30s in good health. The CDR3 nucleotides read TGTGCCAGCAGCCGTCGAGGTATGGGCAGGGAGACCCAGTACTTC. As protein: CASSRRGMGRETQYF.